This T cell receptor (beta chain) came from a study of identical twins. V was clipped by 5 bases and J by 6 bases, with 16 bases between them. The CDR3 contains 14 residues. Findings of the study overall: Cord blood beta clonotypes present at high abundance carried fewer insertions; no such pattern appeared in memory repertoires.

This clonotype was seen a few times. Antigen: not known. TCRdb ran MiXCR on the 5' RACE reads and lists one entry per CDR3 protein. Among approximately 500,000 distinct CDR3 sequences listed, roughly 15% were seen once. These data also formed part of another study, on yellow fever vaccine responses in identical twins.

The sequence was obtained from a woman aged 18-29 years in good health. The sequencing input was CD4+ T cells sorted from blood. This sequence joins TRBV12-3 or TRBV12-4 and TRBJ1-1; possibly TRBD1 for D (6 bases). The CDR3 DNA sequence: TGTGCCAGCAGTATACAGGGTTTTGGCTCTGAAGCTTTCTTT. It encodes CASSIQGFGSEAFF.